This TCR beta chain was profiled in a study of T cell responses to AZD1222 COVID-19 vaccine. Study-wide context: Second-dose recipients at about 4 or about 12 weeks were treated as one pooled group. Findings of the study overall: Only six or seven AZD1222 recipients tested seropositive at baseline.

This CDR3 region has 14 residues. Trimming cost V 4 bases and J 1 base; bases outside gene matches: 5. The germline V gene has CDR1 SGHDT and CDR2 YYEEEE. Concerning this clone itself: Its cognate antigen is unknown.

Produced via immunoSEQ multiplex PCR; TCRdb's table is partial and in-frame only. The data show roughly 120,000 clones, approximately 89% seen once. The sample in question was peripheral blood, obtained on day 0 of AZD1222 vaccination. The chain uses TRBV5-6 and TRBJ2-7; 7 bases fit TRBD2. This clonotype was obtained from an adult in good health. The CDR3 loop reads CASSPLGGSYEQYF. For the CDR3, the DNA is TGTGCCAGCAGCCCCCTCGGGGGGTCCTACGAGCAGTACTTC.